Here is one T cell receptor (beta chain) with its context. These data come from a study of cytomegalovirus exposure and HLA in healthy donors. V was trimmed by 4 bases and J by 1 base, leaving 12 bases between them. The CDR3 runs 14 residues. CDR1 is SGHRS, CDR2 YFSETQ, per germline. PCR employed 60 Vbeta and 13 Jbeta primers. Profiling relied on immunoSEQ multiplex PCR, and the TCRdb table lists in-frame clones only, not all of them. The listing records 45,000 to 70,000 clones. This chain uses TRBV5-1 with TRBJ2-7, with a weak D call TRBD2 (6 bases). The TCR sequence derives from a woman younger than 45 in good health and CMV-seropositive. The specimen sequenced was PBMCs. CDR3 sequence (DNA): TGCGCCAGCAGCCAAGGGGCGGGATCCTACGAGCAGTACTTC. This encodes CASSQGAGSYEQYF.